One and the same sample provided the 27 T cell receptor beta chains below, sequenced in a study of T cells after yellow fever vaccination. TCRdb reprocessed the 5' RACE reads with MiXCR, giving one entry per CDR3 protein. The sample holds hundreds of thousands of distinct CDR3 sequences, roughly an eighth seen once. The source was CD4+ T cells sorted from PBMCs, collected 15 days after the yellow fever booster vaccination. These receptors originate from a man aged 18-30 years who received the YFV17D yellow fever vaccine.

This clonotype has more than one count but fewer than ten. The chain uses TRBV7-8 and TRBJ1-4; no firm D call. Germline lookup yields CDR1 SGHVS and CDR2 FQNEAQ. The CDR3 is made up of 12 amino acids. The V and J ends lost 4 bases and 10 bases respectively, with 10 bases between them. The CDR3 here is CASSSNQRKLFF. Here the CDR3 DNA reads TGTGCCAGCAGCTCGAACCAGAGAAAACTGTTTTTT.

This clonotype was found many times. This chain links TRBV20-1 with TRBJ2-3; D is tentatively TRBD1 or TRBD2 (6 bases each). The CDR3 has 15 residues. V was trimmed by 2 bases and J by 1 base, leaving 13 bases between them. Germline V CDR1 and CDR2: DFQATT, SNEGSKA (reference sequence). The CDR3: CSARNPRGGTDTQYF. CDR3 nucleotide sequence: TGCAGTGCTAGAAACCCGAGGGGGGGCACAGATACGCAGTATTTT.

This clonotype was counted only a few times. This chain joins TRBV5-1 and TRBJ1-4; TRBD1 agrees at 8 bases. Germline CDR1 is SGHRS and CDR2 is YFSETQ. This CDR3 has 14 residues. V lost 3 bases, J lost 8 bases, and 6 bases stayed unmatched. CDR3 region: CASSSGTGREKLFF. In DNA, the CDR3 is TGCGCCAGCAGCTCCGGGACAGGACGAGAAAAACTGTTTTTT.

DNA of the CDR3: TGTGCCAGCAGCCCGCGATGGGGGTCTAGCCGAGTGGGAGATACGCAGTATTTT. It is translated as CASSPRWGSSRVGDTQYF. The genes are TRBV14 and TRBJ2-3; D tentatively fits TRBD1 or TRBD2 (5 bases each). The CDR3 extends over 18 amino acids. Trimming left V 4 bases short and J 5 bases short, with 25 bases between. The V gene's germline CDR1 is SGHDN and CDR2 FVKESK.

The chain uses TRBV6-5 and TRBJ1-2, with 7 bases aligning to TRBD1. Per germline, CDR1 MNHEY and CDR2 SVGAGI. V shed 6 bases and J 6 bases; nucleotides not matched to a gene: 7. The CDR3 totals 13 residues. DNA of the CDR3: TGTGCCAGCAGGGAAACAGGGGCGGATGGCTACACCTTC. It specifies CASRETGADGYTF.

The chain is built from TRBV2 and TRBJ2-5; tentatively, D is TRBD2 (5 bases). V lost 4 bases and J 7 bases, leaving 16 bases between the germline ends. The CDR3 loop spans 14 amino acids. Germline CDR1 reads SNHLY; CDR2 reads FYNNEI. The CDR3 reads CASSVRADPGTQYF. The CDR3 nucleotides are TGTGCCAGCAGTGTGAGGGCGGATCCGGGGACCCAGTACTTC.

This clonotype was seen a handful of times. The rearrangement links TRBV28 to TRBJ1-2; the D is unclear. CDR1 MDHEN and CDR2 SYDVKM come from the germline V gene. CDR3 length: 14 amino acids. Trimming pared 6 bases from V and 5 bases from J, leaving 16 bases between. The CDR3 nucleotides read TGTGCCAGCAGGGGATTGGACGGTGAATATGGCTACACCTTC. Translation: CASRGLDGEYGYTF.

V and J are TRBV10-2 and TRBJ2-1; TRBD1 matches 9 bases. In germline, CDR1 is WSHSY, CDR2 SAAADI. The CDR3 length is 13 residues. V lost 7 bases and J lost 7; bases outside the gene matches: 5. In nucleotides, the CDR3 is TGCGCCAGCAAACAGGGGGCCGGGAATGAGCAGTTCTTC. Translated, it gives CASKQGAGNEQFF.

This clonotype was observed a few times. This rearrangement joins TRBV29-1 to TRBJ2-1, with 7 bases lining up with TRBD2. CDR3 length: 15 amino acids. From germline, CDR1 is SQVTM and CDR2 ANQGSEA. Trimming took 6 bases from V and 0 from J; bases not matched to a gene: 8. CDR3 bases: TGCAGCGTCAGCCTTAGCGGGTCCTCCTACAATGAGCAGTTCTTC. Residues: CSVSLSGSSYNEQFF.

The table lists this clonotype with a count of one. This chain connects TRBV6-6 to TRBJ1-3; D not certain. Germline lookup yields CDR1 MNHNY and CDR2 SVGAGI (reference sequence). This CDR3 is 13 amino acids long. Trimming took off 7 bases at V and 0 bases at J, with 7 bases between the two ends. Here the CDR3 reads CASISYSGNTIYF. The DNA for the CDR3 is TGTGCCAGCATAAGTTACTCTGGAAACACCATATATTTT.

This clonotype was seen a few times. The V call is TRBV30, the J call TRBJ1-2; TRBD1 agrees at 7 bases. V gave up 2 bases and J gave up 7 bases; unmatched junction bases: 7. Germline V CDR1 and CDR2: GTSNPN, SVGIG (reference sequence). This CDR3 has 13 amino acids. CDR3 sequence reads: CAWSSRDRRGYTF. CDR3 sequence (DNA): TGTGCCTGGAGTAGCCGGGACAGACGTGGCTACACCTTC.

This clonotype turned up a few times. The gene calls are TRBV29-1 and TRBJ2-6, with D possibly being TRBD2 (6 bases). The ends were cut back, 6 bases at V and 0 bases at J, with 12 bases in the middle. Germline V lookup: CDR1 SQVTM, CDR2 ANQGSEA. There are 15 residues in the CDR3. The CDR3 protein is CSVGLPFSGANVLTF. The CDR3 DNA is TGCAGCGTGGGACTGCCGTTCTCTGGGGCCAACGTCCTGACTTTC.

The gene calls are TRBV20-1 and TRBJ2-3; TRBD2 aligns across 11 bases. The germline CDR1 and CDR2 sequences are DFQATT and SNEGSKA (reference sequence). The CDR3 length is 11 residues. DNA for the CDR3: TGCAGAGGACTAGCGGGAGATACGCAGTATTTT. Its protein is CRGLAGDTQYF.

This chain links TRBV20-1 with TRBJ2-3; 9 nucleotides line up with TRBD2. Germline CDR1 DFQATT, CDR2 SNEGSKA (reference sequence). The V gene end was trimmed by 0 bases and the J gene end by 0 bases; junction bases not matched to a gene: 1. The CDR3 sequence is 15 residues long. Written as DNA, the CDR3 is TGCAGTGCTAGAGATCTAGCGGGGAGCACAGATACGCAGTATTTT. Amino acid sequence: CSARDLAGSTDTQYF.

The V and J genes are TRBV5-1 and TRBJ1-3; TRBD1 might be the D (5 bases). This CDR3 spans 16 amino acids. Trimming left V 2 bases short and J 0 bases short, with 12 bases between. The germline CDR1 and CDR2 sequences are SGHRS and YFSETQ. The CDR3 sequence: CASSLGTQYSGNTIYF. The CDR3, as DNA: TGCGCCAGCAGCTTAGGGACCCAATACTCTGGAAACACCATATATTTT.

This clonotype was seen many times. CDR3: CSVGLTGASTDTQYF. CDR3 nucleotides: TGCAGCGTTGGGCTGACAGGGGCGAGCACAGATACGCAGTATTTT. J is TRBJ2-3 and V is TRBV29-1; 8 nucleotides align to TRBD1. There are 15 residues in the CDR3. Germline CDR1 reads SQVTM; CDR2 reads ANQGSEA. Losses at the gene ends were 4 bases for V and 0 bases for J; bases not matched to a gene: 6.

In this sample, this clonotype turned up many times. CDR3 DNA: TGTGCCAGCACCAACACCCTACAGGGGAACTATGGCTACACCTTC. Encoded protein: CASTNTLQGNYGYTF. The chain uses TRBV7-2 and TRBJ1-2; TRBD1 matches 7 bases. The CDR3 extends over 15 amino acids. V gave up 7 bases and J gave up 2 bases; unmatched junction bases: 10. Germline V gene data show CDR1 as SGHTA and CDR2 as FQGNSA.

This clonotype appeared a few times. The rearrangement links TRBV3-1 to TRBJ1-6, with 9 nucleotides matching TRBD1. Unmatched junction bases numbered 6, after V lost 4 bases and J lost 8 bases. The CDR3 runs to 15 residues. Germline-derived CDR1 and CDR2 are LGHDT and YNNKEL (reference sequence). The CDR3 DNA reads as TGTGCCAGCAGCCCGCGGACAGGGGCAGATTCACCCCTCCACTTT. Translating it yields CASSPRTGADSPLHF. The variable domain in full, completed from reference TRBV3-1 and TRBJ1-6, reads DTAVSQTPKYLVTQMGNDKSIKCEQNLGHDTMYWYKQDSKKFLKIMFSYNNKELIINETVPNRFSPKSPDKAHLNLHINSLELGDSAVYFCASSPRTGADSPLHFGNGTRLTVT.

The rearrangement links TRBV5-1 to TRBJ1-3; D perhaps matches TRBD1 (5 bases). CDR3 length equals 13 residues. Germline lookup yields CDR1 SGHRS and CDR2 YFSETQ. V lost 0 bases to trimming and J lost 5 bases, with 6 bases between them. The CDR3 region has the DNA TGCGCCAGCAGCTTGGACAGGAGAAACACCATATATTTT. Translated, it gives CASSLDRRNTIYF. The variable domain in full, completed from reference TRBV5-1 and TRBJ1-3, reads KAGVTQTPRYLIKTRGQQVTLSCSPISGHRSVSWYQQTPGQGLQFLFEYFSETQRNKGNFPGRFSGRQFSNSRSEMNVSTLELGDSALYLCASSLDRRNTIYFGEGSWLTVV.

The sample holds a few counts of this clonotype. The chain recombines TRBV20-1 with TRBJ2-5, with 10 bases aligning to TRBD1. Germline V gives CDR1 DFQATT, CDR2 SNEGSKA (reference sequence). Germline trimming cut 3 bases from V and 5 bases from J; bases unmatched to any gene: 6. There are 14 residues in the CDR3. The CDR3 spells CSASKTGGAETQYF. Written as DNA, the CDR3 is TGCAGTGCTAGTAAGACAGGGGGCGCCGAGACCCAGTACTTC.

This clonotype was counted a single time. The CDR3 spells CASSVDAGRGAYGYTF. The DNA of the CDR3 is TGTGCCAGCAGCGTGGACGCGGGGCGGGGGGCCTATGGCTACACCTTC. The gene calls are TRBV9 and TRBJ1-2, with D maybe TRBD1 (6 bases). The CDR3 is made up of 16 amino acids. V lost 2 bases and J 4 bases, leaving 18 bases between the germline ends. Germline V gene sequence: CDR1 SGDLS, CDR2 YYNGEE.

There are a few counts of this clonotype. The CDR3, as DNA: TGTGCCAGCAGTTACCCAGGGACTAGCGGACATCAAGAGACCCAGTACTTC. Its translation: CASSYPGTSGHQETQYF. The rearrangement uses TRBV6-2 or TRBV6-3 and TRBJ2-5, with 11 nucleotides matching TRBD2. J was trimmed by 2 bases and V by 2 bases; bases with no gene match: 7. Germline CDR1 and CDR2: MNHEY and SVGEGT. The CDR3 length is 17 residues.

This clonotype has more than one count but fewer than ten. The chain uses TRBV20-1 and TRBJ2-5, with 9 bases identical to TRBD1. The CDR3 runs to 13 residues. V was pared by 6 bases and J by 1 base, with 3 bases of the junction left unmatched. Germline values: CDR1 DFQATT, CDR2 SNEGSKA (reference sequence). The CDR3 DNA follows: TGCAGTGCAGGACAGGGGCCCCAAGAGACCCAGTACTTC. Residues: CSAGQGPQETQYF.

This clonotype was found a few times. The V call is TRBV30, the J call TRBJ2-1, with D possibly matching TRBD2 (7 bases). This CDR3 has 13 amino acids. V was pared by 5 bases and J by 7 bases, with 15 bases between. The germline V gene encodes CDR1 GTSNPN and CDR2 SVGIG (reference sequence). The CDR3 DNA reads as TGTGCCTGGGGCGGGGGACATGGGAATGAGCAGTTCTTC. The encoded protein is CAWGGGHGNEQFF.

This clonotype showed up just a few times. This chain links TRBV28 with TRBJ2-5, with D perhaps TRBD2 (6 bases). V was trimmed by 5 bases and J by 1 base, leaving 17 bases between them. The length of the CDR3 is 16 residues. The germline gives CDR1 MDHEN, CDR2 SYDVKM. CDR3 sequence (DNA): TGTGCCAGCAGTCACGGACTAAACCGTTTCCAAGAGACCCAGTACTTC. The encoded protein is CASSHGLNRFQETQYF.

The chain carries TRBV7-9 and TRBJ2-5, with a weak D call TRBD2 (5 bases). V dropped 2 bases and J dropped 5 bases, with 12 bases sitting between them. The CDR3 runs to 14 residues. The germline V gene has CDR1 SEHNR and CDR2 FQNEAQ (reference sequence). CDR3 nucleotides: TGTGCCAGCAGCTTATTCTTTTCGGGGGAGACCCAGTACTTC. It translates to CASSLFFSGETQYF.

J is TRBJ1-1 and V is TRBV5-5; D gene uncertain. V was clipped by 5 bases and J by 4 bases, with 6 bases between them. The CDR3 loop spans 11 amino acids. Germline V gene sequence: CDR1 SGHKS, CDR2 YYEKEE (reference sequence). Here the CDR3 reads CASSYSTEAFF. CDR3 in DNA: TGTGCCAGCAGTTATTCCACTGAAGCTTTCTTT.